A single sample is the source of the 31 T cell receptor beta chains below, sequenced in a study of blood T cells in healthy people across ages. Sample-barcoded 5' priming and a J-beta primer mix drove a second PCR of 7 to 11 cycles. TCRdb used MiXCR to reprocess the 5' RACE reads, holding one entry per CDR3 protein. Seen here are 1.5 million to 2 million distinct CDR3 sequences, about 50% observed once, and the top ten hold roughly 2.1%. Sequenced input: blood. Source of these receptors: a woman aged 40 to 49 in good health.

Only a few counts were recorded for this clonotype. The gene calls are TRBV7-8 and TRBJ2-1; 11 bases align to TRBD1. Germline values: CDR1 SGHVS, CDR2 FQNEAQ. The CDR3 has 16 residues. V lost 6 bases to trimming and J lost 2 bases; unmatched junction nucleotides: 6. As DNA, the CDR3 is TGTGCCAGCAGTCCCGGGACAGGGGGACCCTACAATGAGCAGTTCTTC. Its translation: CASSPGTGGPYNEQFF.

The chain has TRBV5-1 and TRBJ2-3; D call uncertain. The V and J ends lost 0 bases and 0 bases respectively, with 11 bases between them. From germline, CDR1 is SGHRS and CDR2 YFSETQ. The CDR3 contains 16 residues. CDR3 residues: CASSLDSGPSTDTQYF. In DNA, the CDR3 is TGCGCCAGCAGCTTGGATTCTGGACCAAGCACAGATACGCAGTATTTT.

DNA for the CDR3: TGTGCCACCAGCCGACATGAGAGGGATGATACGCAGTATTTT. This codes for CATSRHERDDTQYF. V usage is TRBV15 and J usage is TRBJ2-3; D possibly corresponds to TRBD2 (5 bases). This CDR3 contains 14 residues. Germline V gene data show CDR1 as LNHNV and CDR2 as YYDKDF (reference sequence). Between the trimmed V and J ends, which lost 5 bases and 6 bases, there was a span of 15 bases.

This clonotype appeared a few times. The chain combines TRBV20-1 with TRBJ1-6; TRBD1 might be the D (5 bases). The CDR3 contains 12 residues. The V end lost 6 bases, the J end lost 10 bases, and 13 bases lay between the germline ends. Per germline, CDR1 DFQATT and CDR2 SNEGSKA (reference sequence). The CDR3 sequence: CSASEGSSPLHF. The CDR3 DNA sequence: TGCAGTGCCTCTGAGGGGTCCTCACCCCTCCACTTT.

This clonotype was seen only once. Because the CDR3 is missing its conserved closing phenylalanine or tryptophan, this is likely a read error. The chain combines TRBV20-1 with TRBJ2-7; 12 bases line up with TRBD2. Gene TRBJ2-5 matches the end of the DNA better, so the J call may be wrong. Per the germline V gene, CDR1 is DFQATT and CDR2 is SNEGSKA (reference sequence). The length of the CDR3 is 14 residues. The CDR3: CSAGMTSGGETQYI. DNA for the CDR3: TGCAGTGCTGGGATGACTAGCGGGGGAGAGACCCAGTACATC.

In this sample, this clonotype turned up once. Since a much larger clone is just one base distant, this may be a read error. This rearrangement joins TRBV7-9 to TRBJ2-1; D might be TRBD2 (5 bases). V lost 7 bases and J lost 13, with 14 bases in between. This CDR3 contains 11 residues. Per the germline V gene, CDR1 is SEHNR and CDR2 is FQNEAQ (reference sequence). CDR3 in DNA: TGTGCCAGCAAGGTTGGGGAGACCCAGTTCTTC. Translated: CASKVGETQFF.

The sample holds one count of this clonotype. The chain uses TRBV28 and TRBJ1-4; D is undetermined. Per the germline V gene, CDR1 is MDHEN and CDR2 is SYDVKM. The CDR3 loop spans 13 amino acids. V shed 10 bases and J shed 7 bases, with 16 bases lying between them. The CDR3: CAIKGYGVEKLFF. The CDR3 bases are TGTGCCATCAAAGGATACGGGGTTGAAAAACTGTTTTTT.

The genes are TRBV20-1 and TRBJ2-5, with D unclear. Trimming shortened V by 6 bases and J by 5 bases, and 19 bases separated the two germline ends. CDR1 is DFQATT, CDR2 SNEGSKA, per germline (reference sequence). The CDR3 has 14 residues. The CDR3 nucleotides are TGCAGTGCCAATGACCTACTTACTTTTGAGACCCAGTACTTC. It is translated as CSANDLLTFETQYF.

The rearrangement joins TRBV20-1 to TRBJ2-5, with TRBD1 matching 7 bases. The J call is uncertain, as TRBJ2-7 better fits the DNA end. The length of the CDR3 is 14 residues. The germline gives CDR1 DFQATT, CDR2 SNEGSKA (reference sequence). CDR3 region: CSARAGQNLYEQYF. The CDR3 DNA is TGCAGTGCTAGAGCGGGACAGAACCTTTACGAGCAGTACTTC.

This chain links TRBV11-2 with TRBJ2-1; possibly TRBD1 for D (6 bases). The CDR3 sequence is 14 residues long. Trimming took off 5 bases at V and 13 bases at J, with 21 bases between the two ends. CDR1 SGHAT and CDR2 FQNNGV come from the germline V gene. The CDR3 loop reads CASSARGDPALQFF. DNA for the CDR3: TGTGCCAGCAGCGCCAGGGGAGATCCTGCTCTACAGTTCTTC. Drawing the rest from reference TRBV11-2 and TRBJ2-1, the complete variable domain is EAGVAQSPRYKIIEKRQSVAFWCNPISGHATLYWYQQILGQGPKLLIQFQNNGVVDDSQLPKDRFSAERLKGVDSTLKIQPAKLEDSAVYLCASSARGDPALQFFGPGTRLTVL.

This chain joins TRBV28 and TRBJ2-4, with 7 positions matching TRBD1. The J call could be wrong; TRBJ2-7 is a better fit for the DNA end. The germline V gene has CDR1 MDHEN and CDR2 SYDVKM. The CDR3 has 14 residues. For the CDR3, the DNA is TGTGCCAGCAAAGGAACCGGGACAGCCTACGAGCAGTACTTC. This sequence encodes CASKGTGTAYEQYF.

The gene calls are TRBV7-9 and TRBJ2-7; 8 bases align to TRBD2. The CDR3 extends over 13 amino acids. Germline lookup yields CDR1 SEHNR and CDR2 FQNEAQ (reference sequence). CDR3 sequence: CAAGAGALYEQYF. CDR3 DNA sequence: TGTGCTGCGGGAGCGGGGGCCCTCTACGAGCAGTACTTC.

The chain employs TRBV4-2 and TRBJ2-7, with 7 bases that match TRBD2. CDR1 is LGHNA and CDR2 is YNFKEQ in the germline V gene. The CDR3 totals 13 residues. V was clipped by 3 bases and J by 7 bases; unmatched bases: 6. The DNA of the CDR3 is TGTGCCAGCAGCCAGCCCGGGACTAATGAGCAGTACTTC. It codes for CASSQPGTNEQYF.

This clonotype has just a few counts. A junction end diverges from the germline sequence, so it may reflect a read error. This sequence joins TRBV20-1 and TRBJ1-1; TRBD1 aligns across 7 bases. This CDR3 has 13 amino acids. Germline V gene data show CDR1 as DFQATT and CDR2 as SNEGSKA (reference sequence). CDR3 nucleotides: TGCAGAGCTAGTAAGGGGGCGCATACTGAAGCTTTCTTT. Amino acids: CRASKGAHTEAFF.

In nucleotides, the CDR3 is TGTGCCAGCAGCCACGGGGGCGCTGGGAATGAGCAGTTCTTC. Its translation: CASSHGGAGNEQFF. This chain links TRBV4-2 with TRBJ2-1; the D call may be TRBD1 or TRBD2 (6 bases each). CDR1 and CDR2 from the germline V gene are LGHNA and YNFKEQ. The V gene lost 3 bases and the J gene lost 7 bases, with 13 bases spanning the gap. The CDR3 length is 14 residues.

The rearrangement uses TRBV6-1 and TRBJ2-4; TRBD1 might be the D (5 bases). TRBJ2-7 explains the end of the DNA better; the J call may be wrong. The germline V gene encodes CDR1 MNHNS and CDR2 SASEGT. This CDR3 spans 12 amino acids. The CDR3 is CASSADSREQYF. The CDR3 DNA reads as TGTGCCAGCAGTGCTGACAGCCGCGAGCAGTACTTC.

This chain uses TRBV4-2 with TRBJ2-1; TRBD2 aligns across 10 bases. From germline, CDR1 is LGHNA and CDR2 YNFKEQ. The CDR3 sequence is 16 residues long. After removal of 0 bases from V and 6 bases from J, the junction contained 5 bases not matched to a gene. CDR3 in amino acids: CASSQEAAGGSNEQFF. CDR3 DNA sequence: TGTGCCAGCAGCCAAGAAGCAGCGGGGGGGAGCAATGAGCAGTTCTTC.

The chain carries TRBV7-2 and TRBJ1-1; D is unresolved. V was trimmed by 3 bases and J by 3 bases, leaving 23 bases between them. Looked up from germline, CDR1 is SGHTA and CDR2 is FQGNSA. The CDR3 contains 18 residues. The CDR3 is CTSSLRGMGNAWDTEAFF. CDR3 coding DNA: TGTACCAGCAGCTTGAGAGGGATGGGGAACGCCTGGGACACTGAAGCTTTCTTT.

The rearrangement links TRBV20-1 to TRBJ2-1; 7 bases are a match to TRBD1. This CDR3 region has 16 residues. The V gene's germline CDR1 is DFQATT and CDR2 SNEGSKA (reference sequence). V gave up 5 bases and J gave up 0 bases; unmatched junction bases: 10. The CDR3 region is CSASDGTVPSYNEQFF. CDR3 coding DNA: TGCAGTGCTTCCGACGGGACAGTCCCCTCCTACAATGAGCAGTTCTTC.

As DNA, the CDR3 is TGTGCCAGCAGCTTAGAAGTAGCGGGGGGACAAGAGACCCAGTACTTC. Translated, it gives CASSLEVAGGQETQYF. This sequence joins TRBV11-2 and TRBJ2-5, with 10 bases identical to TRBD2. The trim removed 0 bases at V and 2 bases at J, leaving 3 bases unmatched. The CDR3 runs 16 residues. Germline values: CDR1 SGHAT, CDR2 FQNNGV.

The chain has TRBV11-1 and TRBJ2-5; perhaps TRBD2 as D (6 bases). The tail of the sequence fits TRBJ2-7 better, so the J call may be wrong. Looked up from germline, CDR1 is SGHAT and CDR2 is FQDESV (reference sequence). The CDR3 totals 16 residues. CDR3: CASSLAAGRANYEQYF. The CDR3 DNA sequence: TGTGCCAGCAGCTTAGCGGCGGGACGGGCTAACTACGAGCAGTACTTC.

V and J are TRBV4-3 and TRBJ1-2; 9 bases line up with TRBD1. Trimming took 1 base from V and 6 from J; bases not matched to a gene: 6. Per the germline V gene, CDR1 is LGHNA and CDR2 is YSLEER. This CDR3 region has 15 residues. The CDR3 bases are TGCGCCAGCAGCCAAGTGGGGACAGGGAATAATGGCTACACCTTC. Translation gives CASSQVGTGNNGYTF.

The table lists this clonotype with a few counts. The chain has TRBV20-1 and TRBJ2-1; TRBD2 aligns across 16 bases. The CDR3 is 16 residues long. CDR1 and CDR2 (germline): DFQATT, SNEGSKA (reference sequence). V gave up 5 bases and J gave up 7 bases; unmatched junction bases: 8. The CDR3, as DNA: TGCAGTGCTGGGGGACTAGCGGGGGGGCCCGGTAATGAGCAGTTCTTC. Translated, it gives CSAGGLAGGPGNEQFF.

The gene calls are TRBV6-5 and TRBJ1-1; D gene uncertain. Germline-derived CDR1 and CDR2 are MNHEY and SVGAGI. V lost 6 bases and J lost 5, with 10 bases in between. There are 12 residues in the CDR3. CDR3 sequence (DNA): TGTGCCAGCAGGGATACGGGGACTGAAGCTTTCTTT. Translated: CASRDTGTEAFF.

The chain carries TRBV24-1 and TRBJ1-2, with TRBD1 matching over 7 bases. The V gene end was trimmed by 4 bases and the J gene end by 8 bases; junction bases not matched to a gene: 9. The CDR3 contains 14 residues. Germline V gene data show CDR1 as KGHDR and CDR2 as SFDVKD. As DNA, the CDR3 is TGTGCCACCAGTGAGCCTGACAGGGTTGACGGCTACACCTTC. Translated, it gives CATSEPDRVDGYTF.

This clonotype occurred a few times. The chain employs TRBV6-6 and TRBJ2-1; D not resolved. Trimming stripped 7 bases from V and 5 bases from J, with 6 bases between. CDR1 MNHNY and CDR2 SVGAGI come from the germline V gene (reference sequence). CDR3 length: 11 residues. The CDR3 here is CASIQHNEQFF. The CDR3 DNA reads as TGTGCCAGCATCCAACACAATGAGCAGTTCTTC.

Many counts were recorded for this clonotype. CDR3 in DNA: TGTGCCAGCAGTGTTGGGACTAGCGGCACAGATACGCAGTATTTT. Amino acids: CASSVGTSGTDTQYF. This chain links TRBV6-4 with TRBJ2-3; the match to TRBD2 covers 10 bases. The CDR3 totals 15 residues. Germline V gene sequence: CDR1 MRHNA, CDR2 SNTAGT. V shed 4 bases and J 1 base; nucleotides not matched to a gene: 2.

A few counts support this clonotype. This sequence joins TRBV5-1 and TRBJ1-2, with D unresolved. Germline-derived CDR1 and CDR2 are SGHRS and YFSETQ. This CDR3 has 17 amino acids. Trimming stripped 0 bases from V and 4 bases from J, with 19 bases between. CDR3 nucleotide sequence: TGCGCCAGCAGCTTGGAAAAGACGCGAGGGTTCCCCTATGGCTACACCTTC. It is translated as CASSLEKTRGFPYGYTF.

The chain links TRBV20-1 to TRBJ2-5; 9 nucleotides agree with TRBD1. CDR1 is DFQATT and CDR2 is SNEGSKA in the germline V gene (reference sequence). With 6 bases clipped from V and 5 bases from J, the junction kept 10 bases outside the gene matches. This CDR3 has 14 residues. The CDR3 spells CSAEGQGTDETQYF. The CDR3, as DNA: TGCAGTGCAGAAGGACAGGGGACGGACGAGACCCAGTACTTC.

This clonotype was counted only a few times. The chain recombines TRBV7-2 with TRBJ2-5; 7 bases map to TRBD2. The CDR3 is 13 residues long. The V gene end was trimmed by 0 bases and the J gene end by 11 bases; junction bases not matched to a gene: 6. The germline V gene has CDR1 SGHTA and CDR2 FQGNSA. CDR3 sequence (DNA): TGTGCCAGCAGCTTAGCGTGGGGGGGGGAGCAGTACTTC. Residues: CASSLAWGGEQYF.

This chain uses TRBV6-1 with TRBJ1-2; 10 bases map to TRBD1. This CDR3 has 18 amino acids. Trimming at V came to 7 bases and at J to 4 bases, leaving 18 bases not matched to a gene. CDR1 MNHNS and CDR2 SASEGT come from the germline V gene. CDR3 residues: CASTNRLGTTGGFYGYTF. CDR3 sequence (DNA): TGTGCCAGCACCAACCGCTTAGGAACGACAGGGGGCTTCTATGGCTACACCTTC.